These T cell receptor beta chains were read from a single sample in a study of blood T cell repertoires in COVID-19. Data came from immunoSEQ multiplex PCR; TCRdb stores just in-frame clones and leaves some out. In the table there are about 80,000 clones, approximately 84% of which are singletons. The sample comprised peripheral blood. The source of these receptors is a human donor in a cohort sampled during active COVID-19. Each CDR3 is given with its conserved first and last residue. The D gene is left open where the match is weak. Expanded clones get a size class; other rows say once, few or many, or leave the size out.

NA | NA | TRBJ2-6 | TRBV5-8 | TGTGCCAGCAGCTTAAGGGTTGGGGCCTCTGGGGCCAACGTCCTGACTTTC | CASSLRVGASGANVLTF
TRBD2 | NA | TRBJ2-3 | TRBV19 | TGTGCCAGTAGTATTATGCGGGGGGGTTCAGATACGCAGTATTTT | CASSIMRGGSDTQYF
TRBD1 | NA | TRBJ1-6 | TRBV12-5 | TGTGCTAGTGGCCGGGACAGGGTTAGCTCACCCCTCCACTTT | CASGRDRVSSPLHF
TRBD1 | NA | TRBJ2-7 | TRBV27 | TGTGCCAGCAGTGTTCCGGGGACAGGGTCCAACGAGCAGTACTTC | CASSVPGTGSNEQYF
NA | NA | TRBJ2-2 | TRBV12-3/TRBV12-4 | TGTGCCAGCAGTTTCGCGAACACCGGGGAGCTGTTTTTT | CASSFANTGELFF
TRBD1 | NA | TRBJ2-2 | TRBV23-1 | TGCGCCAGCCGCGCCCCCGGGACAGGGGGCTTGGAGCTGTTTTTT | CASRAPGTGGLELFF
NA | NA | TRBJ1-5 | TRBV7-2 | TGTGCCAGCAGCTTTACGGGAAGCAATCAGCCCCAGCATTTT | CASSFTGSNQPQHF
NA | NA | TRBJ2-3 | TRBV7-2 | TGTGCCAGCAGCCCTCCTGGCGGGAGCACAGATACGCAGTATTTT | CASSPPGGSTDTQYF
TRBD1 | NA | TRBJ1-2 | TRBV7-9 | TGTGCCAGCAGCCCGAAAGCGACAGGGAGCTATGGCTACACCTTC | CASSPKATGSYGYTF
NA | NA | TRBJ1-6 | TRBV2 | TGTGCCAGCAGCGGTCAGTCGGCGGGAAATAATTCACCCCTCCACTTT | CASSGQSAGNNSPLHF
TRBD1 | NA | TRBJ2-2 | TRBV24-1 | TGTGCCACCAGTGATCAGGGACAGGGGTGGACCGGGGAGCTGTTTTTT | CATSDQGQGWTGELFF
TRBD1 | few | TRBJ1-5 | TRBV7-9 | TGTGCCAGCAGCTTAGGGGGACAGGGGAGGAGCAATCAGCCCCAGCATTTT | CASSLGGQGRSNQPQHF
NA | NA | TRBJ2-4 | TRBV6-1 | TGTGCCAGCAGTGACAGAATAGCCAAAAACATTCAGTACTTC | CASSDRIAKNIQYF
NA | NA | TRBJ2-1 | TRBV11-2 | TGTGCCAGCAGCTTAGTCTATGAGCAGTTCTTC | CASSLVYEQFF
NA | NA | TRBJ2-3 | TRBV29-1 | TGCAGCGTTCTTAGGGGTTCAAGAGATACGCAGTATTTT | CSVLRGSRDTQYF
TRBD2 | NA | TRBJ2-3 | TRBV2 | TGTGCCAGCAGTCGCTGGACTAGCGGGGGGGGCACAGATACGCAGTATTTT | CASSRWTSGGGTDTQYF
NA | NA | TRBJ2-3 | TRBV9 | TGTGCCAGCAGCGTGGAGGGAGATACGCAGTATTTT | CASSVEGDTQYF
TRBD1 | NA | TRBJ2-7 | TRBV11-2 | TGTGCCAGCAGCTTAGCCCGGACAGGGTGGGCCTACGAGCAGTACTTC | CASSLARTGWAYEQYF
NA | once | TRBJ2-7 | TRBV18 | TGTGCCAGCTCGTCTAGCTCCTACGAGCAGTACTTC | CASSSSSYEQYF
TRBD1 | NA | TRBJ2-5 | TRBV6-5 | TGTGCCAGCAGCCGGGACAGAGAAGAGACCCAGTACTTC | CASSRDREETQYF
NA | once | TRBJ1-4 | TRBV27 | TGTGCCAGCAGTTCCCCGGGGTCGGTTAATGAAAAACTGTTTTTT | CASSSPGSVNEKLFF
NA | NA | TRBJ2-1 | TRBV5-1 | TGCGCCAGCAGCTTGGACAGCCCATCTTACAATGAGCAGTTCTTC | CASSLDSPSYNEQFF
NA | NA | TRBJ2-2 | TRBV18 | TGTGCCAGCTCGGAACAGAAGAACACCGGGGAGCTGTTTTTT | CASSEQKNTGELFF
NA | NA | TRBJ1-3 | TRBV5-1 | TGCGCCAGCAGCTTGGGGGGAACGGGGGCTGGAAACACCATATATTTT | CASSLGGTGAGNTIYF
NA | NA | TRBJ1-1 | TRBV3-1/TRBV3-2 | TGTGCCAGCAGCCTCAGGGAAGTGAGGACTGAAGCTTTCTTT | CASSLREVRTEAFF
TRBD1 | NA | TRBJ1-1 | TRBV7-9 | TGTGCCAGCAGCCCTCGACAGGGGTACACTGAAGCTTTCTTT | CASSPRQGYTEAFF
NA | few | TRBJ2-1 | TRBV7-8 | TGTGCCAGCAGCCCCAGGGTCCAGACCAATGAGCAGTTCTTC | CASSPRVQTNEQFF
TRBD2 | once | TRBJ2-3 | TRBV7-9 | TGTGCCAGCAGCCCGGGACTAGCGGGGGACGGTGCAGATACGCAGTATTTT | CASSPGLAGDGADTQYF
NA | NA | TRBJ2-5 | TRBV5-1 | TGCGCCAGCAGCTTAACGGCAGGGGGGCAAGAGACCCAGTACTTC | CASSLTAGGQETQYF
NA | few | TRBJ1-2 | TRBV9 | TGTGCCAGCAGCGTAGGCCAGGCGGTGCTTTTTGGGGGCGGCTACACCTTC | CASSVGQAVLFGGGYTF
TRBD1 | NA | TRBJ2-1 | TRBV5-1 | TGCGCCAGCAGCTTCTCGACAGGGTCCTACAATGAGCAGTTCTTC | CASSFSTGSYNEQFF